This TCR beta chain stems from a study of OX40 agonist ivuxolimab in advanced cancers. Study details: Patients were dosed intravenously with ivuxolimab at 0.01 to 10 mg/kg every 2 weeks.

V gave up 4 bases and J gave up 8 bases, with 17 bases separating them. Per germline, CDR1 MNHNS and CDR2 SASEGT. The CDR3 consists of 15 residues. Libraries were prepared by immunoSEQ multiplex PCR; TCRdb keeps only in-frame clonotypes and omits some of them. This sample has about 67,000 clones, with around 84% found just once. Sequencing was performed on CD4+ or CD8+ T cells sorted from blood, taken in a trial of the OX40 agonist ivuxolimab. The chain couples TRBV6-1 to TRBJ1-4, with D possibly being TRBD1 (5 bases). The TCR comes from an adult with an advanced solid tumor such as melanoma, head and neck, liver or kidney cancer. This CDR3 is CASSGVGDVGEKLFF. For the CDR3, the DNA is TGTGCCAGCAGTGGCGTAGGGGACGTAGGCGAAAAACTGTTTTTT.